Listed here are 3 T cell receptor beta chains from one sample, sequenced in a study of cytomegalovirus exposure and HLA in healthy donors. Amplification used 60 Vbeta primers and 13 Jbeta primers. The protocol was immunoSEQ multiplex PCR, while the TCRdb copy is restricted to in-frame clones and leaves out a portion. The sample shows some 140,000 clones, about 74% of them seen only once. Sequences were obtained from PBMCs. Receptor source: a young man in good health and CMV-seronegative.

Of note for this clone: The junction departs from germline at one end; a sequencing error may be responsible. The CDR3 sequence is CASSAGTGSSEQYF. CDR3 in DNA: TGTGCTAGCAGCGCCGGGACAGGGTCAAGCGAGCAGTACTTC. V is TRBV7-7 and J is TRBJ2-7, with 9 bases aligning to TRBD1. There are 14 residues in the CDR3. CDR1 and CDR2 from the germline V gene are SSHAT and FNYEAQ (reference sequence).

The chain employs TRBV5-1 and TRBJ1-1; D is ambiguous. V lost 1 base and J lost 1, with 5 bases in between. CDR1 is SGHRS and CDR2 is YFSETQ in the germline V gene. There are 13 residues in the CDR3. As DNA, the CDR3 is TGCGCCAGCAGCTTGAGAGGGAACACTGAAGCTTTCTTT. Translating it yields CASSLRGNTEAFF.

The rearrangement links TRBV27 to TRBJ1-1; D might be TRBD1 (5 bases). CDR1 and CDR2 (germline): MNHEY, SMNVEV (reference sequence). The V end was cut by 3 bases, the J end by 1 base, with 9 bases between. This CDR3 is built from 14 residues. The CDR3: CASSFGQGNTEAFF. In DNA form, the CDR3 reads TGTGCCAGCAGTTTCGGGCAGGGGAACACTGAAGCTTTCTTT.